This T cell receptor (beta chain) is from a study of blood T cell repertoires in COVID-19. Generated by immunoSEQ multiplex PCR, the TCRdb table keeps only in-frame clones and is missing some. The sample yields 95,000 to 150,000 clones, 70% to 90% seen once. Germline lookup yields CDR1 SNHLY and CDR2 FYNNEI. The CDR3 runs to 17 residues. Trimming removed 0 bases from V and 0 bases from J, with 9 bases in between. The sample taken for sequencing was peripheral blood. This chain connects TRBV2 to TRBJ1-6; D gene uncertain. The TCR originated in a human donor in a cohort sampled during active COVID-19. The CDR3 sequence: CASSEAAAGSYNSPLHF. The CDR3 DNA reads TGTGCCAGCAGTGAAGCGGCGGCGGGCTCCTATAATTCACCCCTCCACTTT.